Sequencing of this TCR beta chain was carried out in a study of OX40 agonist ivuxolimab in advanced cancers. Study-wide context: Cancers in dose escalation were hepatocellular, melanoma, renal cell and head and neck. Study results and limitations: There were also nonresponders showing low normalized T-cell clonal expansion.

Worth noting for this clone: What it recognizes is unknown.

Trimming stripped 0 bases from V and 1 base from J, with 18 bases between. The CDR3 runs to 18 residues. Germline loops: CDR1 WSHSY, CDR2 SAAADI. Assay used: immunoSEQ multiplex PCR; TCRdb lists only in-frame clones, some missing. The sample gives about 14,000 clones, approximately 80% of which show up once; about 31% is in the top ten. The chain uses TRBV10-2 and TRBJ1-1, with a weak D call TRBD1 (6 bases). The input for sequencing was CD4+ or CD8+ T cells sorted from blood, taken in a trial of the OX40 agonist ivuxolimab. This TCR was recovered from an adult with an advanced solid tumor such as melanoma, head and neck, liver or kidney cancer. In DNA form, the CDR3 reads TGCGCCAGCAGTGAGTCGCTTTACAGGGTGGGTTCGAACACTGAAGCTTTCTTT. This gives the protein CASSESLYRVGSNTEAFF.